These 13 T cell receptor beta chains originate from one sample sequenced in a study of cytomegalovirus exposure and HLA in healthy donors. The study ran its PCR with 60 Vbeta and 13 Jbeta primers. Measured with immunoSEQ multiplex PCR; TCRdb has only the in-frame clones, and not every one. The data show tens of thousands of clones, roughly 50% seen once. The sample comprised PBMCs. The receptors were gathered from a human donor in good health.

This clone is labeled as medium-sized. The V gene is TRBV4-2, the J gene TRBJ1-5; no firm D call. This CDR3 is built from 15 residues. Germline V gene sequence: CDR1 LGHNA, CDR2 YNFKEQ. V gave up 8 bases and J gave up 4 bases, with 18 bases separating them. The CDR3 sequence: CASSLDSRQNQPQHF. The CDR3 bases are TGTGCCAGCTCGTTGGATTCAAGACAAAATCAGCCCCAGCATTTT.

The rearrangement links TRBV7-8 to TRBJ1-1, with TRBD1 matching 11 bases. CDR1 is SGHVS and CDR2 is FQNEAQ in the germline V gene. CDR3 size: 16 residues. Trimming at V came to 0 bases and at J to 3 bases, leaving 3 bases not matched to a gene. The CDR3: CASSLAGQGVDTEAFF. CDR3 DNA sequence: TGTGCCAGCAGCTTAGCGGGACAGGGGGTGGACACTGAAGCTTTCTTT.

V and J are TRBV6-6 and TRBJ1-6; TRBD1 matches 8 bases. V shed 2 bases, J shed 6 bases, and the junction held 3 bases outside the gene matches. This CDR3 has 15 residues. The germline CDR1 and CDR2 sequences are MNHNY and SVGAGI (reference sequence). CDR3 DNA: TGTGCCAGCAGTTACCGCGACAGGGGTAATTCACCCCTCCACTTT. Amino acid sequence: CASSYRDRGNSPLHF.

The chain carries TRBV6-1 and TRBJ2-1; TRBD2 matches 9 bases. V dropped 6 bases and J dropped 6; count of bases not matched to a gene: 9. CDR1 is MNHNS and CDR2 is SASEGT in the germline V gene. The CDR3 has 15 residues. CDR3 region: CASSLPRGGANEQFF. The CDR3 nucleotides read TGTGCCAGCAGCCTCCCTCGCGGGGGGGCCAATGAGCAGTTCTTC.

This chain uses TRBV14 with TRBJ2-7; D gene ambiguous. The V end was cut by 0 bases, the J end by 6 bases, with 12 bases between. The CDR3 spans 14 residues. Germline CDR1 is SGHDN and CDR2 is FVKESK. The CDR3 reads CASSQDIQVGEQYF. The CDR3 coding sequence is TGTGCCAGCAGCCAAGATATCCAGGTTGGCGAGCAGTACTTC.

CDR3 in DNA: TGTGCCAGCAGTTACTCGAGAGGGTCCTATGGGCAGTTCTTC. Translating it yields CASSYSRGSYGQFF. The J gene is TRBJ2-1, the V gene TRBV6-5; tentatively, D is TRBD2 (5 bases). This CDR3 has 14 amino acids. V was shortened by 0 bases and J by 12 bases, with 15 bases between the two germline ends. Germline CDR1 is MNHEY and CDR2 is SVGAGI.

The chain's CDR3 is CASSLSPSLNEKLFF. The DNA for the CDR3 is TGTGCCAGCAGCTTATCTCCCAGTCTTAATGAAAAACTGTTTTTT. The chain is built from TRBV5-8 and TRBJ1-4; the D is unclear. Germline CDR1 and CDR2: SGHTS and YDEGEE. The CDR3 spans 15 residues. Trimming took 2 bases from V and 4 from J, leaving 12 bases between them.

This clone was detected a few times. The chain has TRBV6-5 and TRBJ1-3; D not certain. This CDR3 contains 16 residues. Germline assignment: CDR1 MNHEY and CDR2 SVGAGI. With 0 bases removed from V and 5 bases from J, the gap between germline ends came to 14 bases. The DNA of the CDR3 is TGTGCCAGCAGTTACTCGAACACCGATTATAGAAACACCATATATTTT. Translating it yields CASSYSNTDYRNTIYF.

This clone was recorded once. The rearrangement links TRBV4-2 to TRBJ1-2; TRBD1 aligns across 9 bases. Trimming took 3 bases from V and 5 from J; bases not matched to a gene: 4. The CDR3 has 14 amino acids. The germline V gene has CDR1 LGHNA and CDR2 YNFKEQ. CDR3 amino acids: CASSQATGGYGYTF. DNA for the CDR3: TGTGCCAGCAGCCAGGCGACAGGGGGGTATGGCTACACCTTC.

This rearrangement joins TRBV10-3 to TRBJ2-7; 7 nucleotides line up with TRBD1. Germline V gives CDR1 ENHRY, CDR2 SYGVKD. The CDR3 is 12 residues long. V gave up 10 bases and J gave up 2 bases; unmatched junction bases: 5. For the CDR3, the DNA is TGTGCCAGCCGGGACAGCACCTACGAGCAGTACTTC. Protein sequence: CASRDSTYEQYF.

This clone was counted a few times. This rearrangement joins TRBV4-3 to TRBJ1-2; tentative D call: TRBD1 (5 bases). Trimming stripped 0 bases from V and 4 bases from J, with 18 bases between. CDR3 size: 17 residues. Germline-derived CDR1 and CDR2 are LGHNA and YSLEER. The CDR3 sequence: CASSQDRGAGRFYGYTF. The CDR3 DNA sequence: TGCGCCAGCAGCCAAGATAGAGGGGCAGGGAGGTTCTATGGCTACACCTTC.

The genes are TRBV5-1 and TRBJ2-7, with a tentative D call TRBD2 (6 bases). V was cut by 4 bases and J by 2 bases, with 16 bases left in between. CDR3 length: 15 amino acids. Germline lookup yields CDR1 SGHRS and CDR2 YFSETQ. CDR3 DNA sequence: TGCGCCAGCAGCGATGCGGGGAGTCTAACCTACGAGCAGTACTTC. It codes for CASSDAGSLTYEQYF.

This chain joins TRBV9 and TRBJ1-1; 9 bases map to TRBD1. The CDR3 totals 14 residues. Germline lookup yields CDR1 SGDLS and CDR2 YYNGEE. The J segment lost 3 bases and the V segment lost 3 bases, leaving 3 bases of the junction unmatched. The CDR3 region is CASSADRGYTEAFF. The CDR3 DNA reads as TGTGCCAGCAGCGCCGACAGGGGGTACACTGAAGCTTTCTTT.